The 19 T cell receptor beta chains in this list originate from one sample, sequenced in a study of blood T cell repertoires in COVID-19. The method was immunoSEQ multiplex PCR; TCRdb's version includes in-frame clones alone and lacks a portion of them. The profile covers around 400,000 clones, with over 75% appearing a single time and roughly 10% taken by the ten largest. The specimen sequenced was peripheral blood. The receptors stem from a woman in her twenties or thirties with COVID-19, enrolled during active disease.

This clone was recorded once. J is TRBJ1-1 and V is TRBV10-1; a possible D gene is TRBD1 (5 bases). Germline V gene sequence: CDR1 WNHNN, CDR2 SYGVQD (reference sequence). The CDR3 runs to 13 residues. Trimming removed 0 bases at V and 8 bases at J, with 10 bases between. The CDR3, as DNA: TGCGCCAGCAGTGAGTCGGCCCGGGGGGAAGCTTTCTTT. It translates to CASSESARGEAFF.

This sequence joins TRBV14 and TRBJ1-1; perhaps TRBD1 as D (5 bases). The germline V and J ends were trimmed by 3 bases and 0 bases, with 8 bases remaining between them. The CDR3 runs 14 residues. Germline values: CDR1 SGHDN, CDR2 FVKESK. The CDR3 reads CASSHRALNTEAFF. The CDR3 bases are TGTGCCAGCAGCCACAGGGCCCTGAACACTGAAGCTTTCTTT.

The V gene is TRBV9, the J gene TRBJ2-7; D is perhaps TRBD1 (7 bases). Trimming shortened V by 3 bases and J by 2 bases, and 12 bases separated the two germline ends. Germline CDR1 reads SGDLS; CDR2 reads YYNGEE. This CDR3 spans 14 amino acids. CDR3: CASSEGAGTYEQYF. Here the CDR3 DNA reads TGTGCCAGCAGCGAGGGGGCGGGGACCTACGAGCAGTACTTC. The complete variable domain, with remaining parts taken from reference TRBV9 and TRBJ2-7, reads DSGVTQTPKHLITATGQRVTLRCSPRSGDLSVYWYQQSLDQGLQFLIQYYNGEERAKGNILERFSAQQFPDLHSELNLSSLELGDSALYFCASSEGAGTYEQYFGPGTRLTVT.

This chain connects TRBV9 to TRBJ2-3; 8 bases are shared with TRBD2. Germline lookup yields CDR1 SGDLS and CDR2 YYNGEE. V dropped 0 bases and J dropped 2; count of bases not matched to a gene: 8. CDR3 size: 17 residues. DNA of the CDR3: TGTGCCAGCAGCGTAGCTATAGGGACTAGAAACACAGATACGCAGTATTTT. Residues: CASSVAIGTRNTDTQYF.

The chain employs TRBV5-1 and TRBJ1-5; TRBD1 aligns across 10 bases. Germline CDR1 and CDR2: SGHRS and YFSETQ. The trim removed 4 bases at V and 7 bases at J, leaving 5 bases unmatched. This CDR3 has 14 amino acids. The CDR3 nucleotides are TGCGCCAGCAGCCTCGGGACAGGGGAACAGCCCCAGCATTTT. It codes for CASSLGTGEQPQHF.

The J gene is TRBJ2-7, the V gene TRBV9, with 7 bases lining up with TRBD2. V dropped 4 bases and J dropped 0; count of bases not matched to a gene: 4. The CDR3 spans 14 residues. Germline V gene data show CDR1 as SGDLS and CDR2 as YYNGEE. CDR3 nucleotide sequence: TGTGCCAGCAGCTCGGGCGGGGGCTCCTACGAGCAGTACTTC. Its protein is CASSSGGGSYEQYF.

This rearrangement joins TRBV30 to TRBJ1-1; D ambiguous. Germline V gene sequence: CDR1 GTSNPN, CDR2 SVGIG (reference sequence). V was trimmed by 6 bases and J by 7 bases, leaving 12 bases between them. CDR3 length: 11 amino acids. CDR3 in DNA: TGTGCCTGCCACTTCACGGGTGAAGCTTTCTTT. It translates to CACHFTGEAFF.

This clone appeared a single time. The gene calls are TRBV28 and TRBJ2-7; possible D gene TRBD1, 6 bases. The CDR3 has 13 amino acids. The V and J ends lost 5 bases and 1 base respectively, with 9 bases between them. Per the germline V gene, CDR1 is MDHEN and CDR2 is SYDVKM. CDR3 in DNA: TGTGCCAGCAGTCCTACAGGGTCCTACGAGCAGTACTTC. Its translation: CASSPTGSYEQYF.

Written as DNA, the CDR3 is TGTGCCAGCAGTTCCGGTAGACTTCTCTATGGCTACACCTTC. Residues: CASSSGRLLYGYTF. The chain uses TRBV27 and TRBJ1-2; D gene uncertain. Trimming pared 4 bases from V and 4 bases from J, leaving 13 bases between. Germline CDR1 and CDR2: MNHEY and SMNVEV (reference sequence). The CDR3 is 14 residues long.

J is TRBJ2-2 and V is TRBV27; TRBD1 aligns across 7 bases. Germline V gives CDR1 MNHEY, CDR2 SMNVEV (reference sequence). The V and J ends lost 2 bases and 6 bases, in that order; junction bases with no gene match: 9. CDR3 length: 16 residues. CDR3 sequence (DNA): TGTGCCAGCAGTTTAAGGCGACAGGGTAACGCCGGGGAGCTGTTTTTT. Protein product: CASSLRRQGNAGELFF.

In its sample, this clone was seen once. This chain joins TRBV5-1 and TRBJ1-4, with a tentative D call TRBD1 (5 bases). The CDR3 is 15 residues long. V was shortened by 2 bases and J by 7 bases, with 15 bases between the two germline ends. The germline CDR1 and CDR2 sequences are SGHRS and YFSETQ. For the CDR3, the DNA is TGCGCCAGCAGCTTAGCCCCGATTAGGGGTGAAAAACTGTTTTTT. This encodes CASSLAPIRGEKLFF.

The rearrangement uses TRBV7-9 and TRBJ1-3; 9 positions agree with TRBD1. Per germline, CDR1 SEHNR and CDR2 FQNEAQ (reference sequence). CDR3 length equals 16 residues. The J segment lost 4 bases and the V segment lost 1 base, leaving 5 bases of the junction unmatched. The DNA of the CDR3 is TGTGCCAGCAGCTTAGGGACAGGGGCCGGCGGAAACACCATATATTTT. Its translation is CASSLGTGAGGNTIYF.

V and J are TRBV14 and TRBJ2-3, with 10 bases that match TRBD2. The CDR3 has 17 amino acids. The trim removed 0 bases at V and 6 bases at J, leaving 9 bases unmatched. Germline V gene data show CDR1 as SGHDN and CDR2 as FVKESK. DNA of the CDR3: TGTGCCAGCAGCCAAGATTTGCGTCTAGCGGGAGCGGATACGCAGTATTTT. Translated: CASSQDLRLAGADTQYF.

V gene TRBV14 combines with J gene TRBJ2-1, with unresolved D. Germline values: CDR1 SGHDN, CDR2 FVKESK. This CDR3 contains 13 residues. Trimming shortened V by 4 bases and J by 7 bases, and 11 bases separated the two germline ends. CDR3 in amino acids: CASSRREVNEQFF. The CDR3 nucleotides read TGTGCCAGCAGCCGCCGAGAGGTGAATGAGCAGTTCTTC.

The chain carries TRBV3-1 (or the pseudogene TRBV3-2) and TRBJ1-2; D is unresolved. The V and J ends lost 2 bases and 7 bases respectively, with 11 bases between them. Germline loops: CDR1 LGHDT, CDR2 YNNKEL (reference sequence). CDR3 size: 13 residues. The CDR3 sequence is CASSQTRLIGYTF. The CDR3 DNA follows: TGTGCCAGCAGCCAAACCCGACTTATTGGCTACACCTTC.

The chain recombines TRBV29-1 with TRBJ2-7; 13 bases line up with TRBD2. The CDR3 length is 13 residues. Trimming at V came to 6 bases and at J to 7 bases, leaving 6 bases not matched to a gene. Germline values: CDR1 SQVTM, CDR2 ANQGSEA. The CDR3, as DNA: TGCAGCGTCAGGACTAGCGGGAGCCAAGAGCAGTACTTC. Translated: CSVRTSGSQEQYF.

This clone was seen just once. The chain recombines TRBV19 with TRBJ1-6; 8 bases match TRBD1. The ends lost 7 bases at V and 8 bases at J; junction bases unmatched: 13. Germline-derived CDR1 and CDR2 are LNHDA and SQIVND (reference sequence). This CDR3 has 16 residues. CDR3: CASKNRGRLSDSPLHF. CDR3 bases: TGTGCCAGTAAAAACAGGGGGAGACTGAGTGATTCACCCCTCCACTTT.

The J gene is TRBJ2-1, the V gene TRBV11-3, with TRBD2 identical over 9 bases. Germline V gene sequence: CDR1 SGHNT, CDR2 YENEEA. The CDR3 extends over 15 amino acids. J lost 7 bases, V lost 1 base, and 5 bases had no gene match. The CDR3 sequence: CASSLVASGDNEQFF. The DNA for the CDR3 is TGTGCCAGCAGCTTAGTGGCTAGCGGGGATAATGAGCAGTTCTTC.

The chain has TRBV2 and TRBJ2-7, with D maybe TRBD2 (6 bases). V was trimmed by 4 bases and J by 1 base, leaving 17 bases between them. The CDR3 sequence is 16 residues long. CDR1 SNHLY and CDR2 FYNNEI come from the germline V gene. The CDR3 loop is CASSAAGLAYSYEQYF. The CDR3 DNA reads TGTGCCAGCAGTGCGGCGGGGCTAGCGTATTCCTACGAGCAGTACTTC.